The 5 T cell receptor beta chains reported below all come from one sample, sequenced in a study of T cell responses to AZD1222 COVID-19 vaccine. TCRdb keeps only in-frame clones here, not all; method: immunoSEQ multiplex PCR. The sample holds more than 90,000 clones, roughly 86% seen once. The starting material was peripheral blood, obtained 28 days after the second AZD1222 dose. These receptors originate from an adult who received the AZD1222 COVID-19 vaccine.

The chain's CDR3 is CASSTPANTEAFF. CDR3 sequence (DNA): TGTGCCAGCAGCACCCCGGCCAACACTGAAGCTTTCTTT. V and J are TRBV5-4 and TRBJ1-1; D is unclear. This CDR3 has 13 amino acids. CDR1 is SGHNT and CDR2 is YYREEE in the germline V gene (reference sequence). Deletions cut 4 bases from V and 2 bases from J, with 9 bases between.

This rearrangement joins TRBV19 to TRBJ2-2; D is unclear. CDR3 length equals 13 residues. The V gene lost 9 bases and the J gene lost 3 bases, with 11 bases spanning the gap. Germline CDR1 LNHDA, CDR2 SQIVND (reference sequence). The CDR3 spells CASHRGYTGELFF. In DNA, the CDR3 is TGTGCCAGCCATCGAGGTTACACCGGGGAGCTGTTTTTT.

This sequence joins TRBV11-1 and TRBJ2-5; TRBD1 aligns across 7 bases. The V and J ends lost 5 bases and 3 bases, in that order; junction bases with no gene match: 3. CDR1 is SGHAT, CDR2 FQDESV, per germline (reference sequence). This CDR3 spans 13 amino acids. In DNA form, the CDR3 reads TGTGCCAGCAGCCTCGGACAGGAAGAGACCCAGTACTTC. It codes for CASSLGQEETQYF.

The CDR3, as DNA: TGTGCCAGCAGTCTAACGACTAGCGGGGAGACCCAGTACTTC. Its translation is CASSLTTSGETQYF. V usage is TRBV6-5 and J usage is TRBJ2-5, with 10 bases matching TRBD2. Trimming removed 5 bases from V and 5 bases from J; junction bases left unmatched: 5. CDR3 length: 14 amino acids. CDR1 MNHEY and CDR2 SVGAGI come from the germline V gene.

This chain links TRBV12-5 with TRBJ1-1; TRBD1 agrees at 7 bases. The V gene end was trimmed by 4 bases and the J gene end by 1 base; junction bases not matched to a gene: 33. Looked up from germline, CDR1 is LGHNT and CDR2 is FRNRAP. This CDR3 is 24 amino acids long. The CDR3 nucleotides are TGTGCTAGTGGTTCGGTCGGAGTCCGCCGCAACGACAGGGTTGGTTTCCGGGCGAACACTGAAGCTTTCTTT. Protein sequence: CASGSVGVRRNDRVGFRANTEAFF.